Included here is one TCR beta chain sequence, with context. Its antigen is unidentified. This entry belongs to a study of T and B cells in COVID-19 patients. Study-wide points: Early severe-case samples and blood from mildly ill patients during symptoms were in short supply.

The CDR3 has 17 amino acids. Germline CDR1 reads GTSNPN; CDR2 reads SVGIG (reference sequence). Unmatched junction bases numbered 12, after V lost 2 bases and J lost 6 bases. TRB rearrangements were amplified by multiplex PCR with BIOMED2 TRB-A/B primers. A single record per CDR3 protein comes from TCRdb applying MiXCR to the multiplex PCR reads. The repertoire holds tens of thousands of distinct CDR3 sequences, with 30% to 35% as singletons. From blood, roughly 250-550 ng of genomic DNA served as TRB template. This clonotype was obtained from a human donor who had recovered from COVID-19. Specimen: blood. This chain connects TRBV30 to TRBJ2-1; the match to TRBD2 covers 11 bases. CDR3 residues: CAWSKTSGATGGNEQFF. The CDR3 bases are TGTGCCTGGAGTAAGACTAGCGGGGCCACGGGGGGCAATGAGCAGTTCTTC.